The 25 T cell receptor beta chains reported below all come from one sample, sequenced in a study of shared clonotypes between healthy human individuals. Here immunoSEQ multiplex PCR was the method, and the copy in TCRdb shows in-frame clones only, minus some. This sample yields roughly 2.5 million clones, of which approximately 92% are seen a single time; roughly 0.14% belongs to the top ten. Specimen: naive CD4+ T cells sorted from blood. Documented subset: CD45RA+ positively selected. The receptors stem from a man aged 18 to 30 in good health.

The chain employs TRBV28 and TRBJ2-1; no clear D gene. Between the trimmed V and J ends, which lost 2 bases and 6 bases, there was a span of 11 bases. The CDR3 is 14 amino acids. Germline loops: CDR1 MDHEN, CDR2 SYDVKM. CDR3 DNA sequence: TGTGCCAGCAGTTTAGTACAGTTAGCCAATGAGCAGTTCTTC. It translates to CASSLVQLANEQFF.

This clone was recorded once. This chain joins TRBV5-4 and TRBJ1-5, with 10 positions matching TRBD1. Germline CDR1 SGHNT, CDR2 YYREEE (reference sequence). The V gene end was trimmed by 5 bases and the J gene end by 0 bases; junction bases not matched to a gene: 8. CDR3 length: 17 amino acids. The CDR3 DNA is TGTGCCAGCAGGGACCCGACAGGGGGCGATAGCAATCAGCCCCAGCATTTT. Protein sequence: CASRDPTGGDSNQPQHF.

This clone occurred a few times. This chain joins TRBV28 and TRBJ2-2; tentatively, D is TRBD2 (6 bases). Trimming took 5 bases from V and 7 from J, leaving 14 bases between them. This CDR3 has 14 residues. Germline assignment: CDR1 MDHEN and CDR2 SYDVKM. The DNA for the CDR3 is TGTGCCAGCAGTCCCGTCATGGGGGGCGGGGAGCTGTTTTTT. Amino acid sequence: CASSPVMGGGELFF. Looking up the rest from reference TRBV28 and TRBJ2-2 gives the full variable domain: DVKVTQSSRYLVKRTGEKVFLECVQDMDHENMFWYRQDPGLGLRLIYFSYDVKMKEKGDIPEGYSVSREKKERFSLILESASTNQTSMYLCASSPVMGGGELFFGEGSRLTVL.

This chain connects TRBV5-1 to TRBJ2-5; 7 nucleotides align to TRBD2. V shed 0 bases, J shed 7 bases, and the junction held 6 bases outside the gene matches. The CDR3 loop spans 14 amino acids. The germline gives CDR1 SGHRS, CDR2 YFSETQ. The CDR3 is CASSLGEWEGTQYF. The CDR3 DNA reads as TGCGCCAGCAGCTTGGGAGAATGGGAGGGGACCCAGTACTTC.

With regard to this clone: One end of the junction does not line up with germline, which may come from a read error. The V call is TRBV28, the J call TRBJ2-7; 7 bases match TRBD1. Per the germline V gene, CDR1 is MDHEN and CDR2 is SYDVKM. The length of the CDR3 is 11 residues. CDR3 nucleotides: TGTGCCAGCAGTGCCAACAGGGGCTGGGAATTC. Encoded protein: CASSANRGWEF.

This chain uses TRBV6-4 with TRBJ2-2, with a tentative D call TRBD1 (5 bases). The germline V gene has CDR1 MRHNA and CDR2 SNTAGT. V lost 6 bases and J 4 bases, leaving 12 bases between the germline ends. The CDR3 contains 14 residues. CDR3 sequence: CASRGSGATGELFF. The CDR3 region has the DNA TGTGCCAGCAGGGGTAGTGGGGCCACCGGGGAGCTGTTTTTT.

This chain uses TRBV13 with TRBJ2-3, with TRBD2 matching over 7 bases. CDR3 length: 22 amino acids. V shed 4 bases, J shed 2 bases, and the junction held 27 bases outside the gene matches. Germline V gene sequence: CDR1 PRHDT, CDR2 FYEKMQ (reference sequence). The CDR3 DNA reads TGTGCCAGCAGCTCCGGACTAGAACTTCTTTCAAGATCTAGCACATACACAGATACGCAGTATTTT. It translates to CASSSGLELLSRSSTYTDTQYF.

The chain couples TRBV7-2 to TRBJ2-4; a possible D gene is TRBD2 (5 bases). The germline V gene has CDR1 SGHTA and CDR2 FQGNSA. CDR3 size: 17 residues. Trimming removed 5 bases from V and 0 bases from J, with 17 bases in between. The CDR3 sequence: CASSGSGGHLAKNIQYF. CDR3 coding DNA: TGTGCCAGCAGCGGGTCGGGCGGGCATTTAGCCAAAAACATTCAGTACTTC.

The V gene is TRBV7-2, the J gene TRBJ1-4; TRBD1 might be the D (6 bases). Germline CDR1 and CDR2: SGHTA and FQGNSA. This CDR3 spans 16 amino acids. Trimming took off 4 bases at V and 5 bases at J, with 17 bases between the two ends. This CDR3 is CASSSSPGTRNEKLFF. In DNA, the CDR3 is TGTGCCAGCAGCTCCTCCCCCGGGACAAGGAATGAAAAACTGTTTTTT.

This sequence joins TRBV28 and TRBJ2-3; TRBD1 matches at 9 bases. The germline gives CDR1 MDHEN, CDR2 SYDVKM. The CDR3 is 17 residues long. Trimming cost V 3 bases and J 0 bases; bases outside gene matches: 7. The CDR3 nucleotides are TGTGCCAGCAGTTTTGGACAGGGGACCTCTAGCACAGATACGCAGTATTTT. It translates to CASSFGQGTSSTDTQYF.

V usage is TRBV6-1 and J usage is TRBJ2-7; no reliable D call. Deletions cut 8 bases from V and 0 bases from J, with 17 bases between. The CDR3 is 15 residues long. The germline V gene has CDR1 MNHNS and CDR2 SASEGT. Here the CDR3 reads CASPILVLSSYEQYF. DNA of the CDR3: TGTGCCAGCCCAATTCTGGTCTTGAGCTCCTACGAGCAGTACTTC.

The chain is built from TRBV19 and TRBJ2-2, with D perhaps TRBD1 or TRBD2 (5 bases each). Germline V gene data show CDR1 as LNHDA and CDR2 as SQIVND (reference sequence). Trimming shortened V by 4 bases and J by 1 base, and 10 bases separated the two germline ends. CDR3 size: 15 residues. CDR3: CASSSGGMNTGELFF. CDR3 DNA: TGTGCCAGTAGTAGTGGGGGAATGAACACCGGGGAGCTGTTTTTT.

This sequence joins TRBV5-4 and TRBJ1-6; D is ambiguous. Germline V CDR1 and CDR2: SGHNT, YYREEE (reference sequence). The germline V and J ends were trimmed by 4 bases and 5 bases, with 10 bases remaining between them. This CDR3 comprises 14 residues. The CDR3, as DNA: TGTGCCAGCAGCATAGACTCAAATAATTCACCCCTCCACTTT. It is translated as CASSIDSNNSPLHF. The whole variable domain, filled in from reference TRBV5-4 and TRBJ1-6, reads ETGVTQSPTHLIKTRGQQVTLRCSSQSGHNTVSWYQQALGQGPQFIFQYYREEENGRGNFPPRFSGLQFPNYSSELNVNALELDDSALYLCASSIDSNNSPLHFGNGTRLTVT.

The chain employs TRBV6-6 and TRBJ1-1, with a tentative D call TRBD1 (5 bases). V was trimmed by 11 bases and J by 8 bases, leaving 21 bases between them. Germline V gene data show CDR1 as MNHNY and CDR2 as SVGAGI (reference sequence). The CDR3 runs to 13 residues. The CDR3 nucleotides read TGTGCCCTCCGGGGGGAGAGGGGACCCGAAGCTTTCTTT. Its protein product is CALRGERGPEAFF.

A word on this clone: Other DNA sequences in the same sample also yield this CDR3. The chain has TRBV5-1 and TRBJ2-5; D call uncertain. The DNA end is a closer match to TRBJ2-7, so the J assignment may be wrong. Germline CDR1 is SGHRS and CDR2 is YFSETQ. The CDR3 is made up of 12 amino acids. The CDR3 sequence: CASSLSSYEQYF. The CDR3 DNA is TGCGCCAGCAGCCTTAGCTCCTACGAGCAGTACTTC.

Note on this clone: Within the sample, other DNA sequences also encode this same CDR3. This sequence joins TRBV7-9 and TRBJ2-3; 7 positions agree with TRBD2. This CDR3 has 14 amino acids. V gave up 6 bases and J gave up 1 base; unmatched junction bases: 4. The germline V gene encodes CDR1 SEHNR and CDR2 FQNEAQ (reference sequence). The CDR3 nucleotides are TGTGCCAGCAGTCTGAGCGGGGGCACAGATACGCAGTATTTT. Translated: CASSLSGGTDTQYF.

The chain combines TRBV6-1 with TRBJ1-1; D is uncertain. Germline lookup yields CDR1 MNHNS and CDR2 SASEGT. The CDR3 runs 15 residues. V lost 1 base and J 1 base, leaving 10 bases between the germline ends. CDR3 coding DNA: TGTGCCAGCAGTGAAGTAGTGGGAGCGAACACTGAAGCTTTCTTT. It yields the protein CASSEVVGANTEAFF.

CDR3 bases: TGTGCCAGCGGGTTACTAGCGGCACTCGGGGAGCTGTTTTTT. Its protein is CASGLLAALGELFF. The chain uses TRBV2 and TRBJ2-2, with 8 bases lining up with TRBD2. Per the germline V gene, CDR1 is SNHLY and CDR2 is FYNNEI. This CDR3 contains 14 residues. J lost 7 bases, V lost 8 bases, and 9 bases had no gene match.

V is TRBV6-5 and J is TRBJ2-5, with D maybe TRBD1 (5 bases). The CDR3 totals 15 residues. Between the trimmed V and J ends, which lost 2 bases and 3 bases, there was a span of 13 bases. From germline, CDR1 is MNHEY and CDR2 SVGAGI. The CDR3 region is CASSYVRQGKETQYF. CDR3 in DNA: TGTGCCAGCAGTTACGTGCGCCAGGGAAAAGAGACCCAGTACTTC.

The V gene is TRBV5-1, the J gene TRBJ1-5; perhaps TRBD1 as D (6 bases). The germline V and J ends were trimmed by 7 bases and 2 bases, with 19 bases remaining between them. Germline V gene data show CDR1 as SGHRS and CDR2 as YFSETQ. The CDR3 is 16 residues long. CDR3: CASGEAGDGGNQPQHF. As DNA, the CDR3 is TGCGCCAGCGGAGAAGCAGGGGACGGTGGCAATCAGCCCCAGCATTTT.

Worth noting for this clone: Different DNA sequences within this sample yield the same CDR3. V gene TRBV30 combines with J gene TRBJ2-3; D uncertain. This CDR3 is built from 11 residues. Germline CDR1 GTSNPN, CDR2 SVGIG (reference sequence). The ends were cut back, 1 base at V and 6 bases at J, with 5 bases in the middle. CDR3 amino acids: CAWSESDTQYF. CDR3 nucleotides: TGTGCCTGGAGTGAATCCGATACGCAGTATTTT. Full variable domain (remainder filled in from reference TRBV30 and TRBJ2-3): SQTIHQWPATLVQPVGSPLSLECTVEGTSNPNLYWYRQAAGRGLQLLFYSVGIGQISSEVPQNLSASRPQDRQFILSSKKLLLSDSGFYLCAWSESDTQYFGPGTRLTVL.

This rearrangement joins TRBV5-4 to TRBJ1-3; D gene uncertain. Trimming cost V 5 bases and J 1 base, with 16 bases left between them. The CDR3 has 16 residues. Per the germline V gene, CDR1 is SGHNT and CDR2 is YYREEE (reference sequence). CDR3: CASSTDPWGSGNTIYF. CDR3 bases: TGTGCCAGCAGTACTGACCCGTGGGGTTCTGGAAACACCATATATTTT.

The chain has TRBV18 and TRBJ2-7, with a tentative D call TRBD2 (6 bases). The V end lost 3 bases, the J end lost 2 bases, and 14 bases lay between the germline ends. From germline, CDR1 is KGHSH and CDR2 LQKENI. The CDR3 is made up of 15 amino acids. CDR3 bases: TGTGCCAGCTCACCTGCGGTGGGAGGAACCTACGAGCAGTACTTC. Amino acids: CASSPAVGGTYEQYF.

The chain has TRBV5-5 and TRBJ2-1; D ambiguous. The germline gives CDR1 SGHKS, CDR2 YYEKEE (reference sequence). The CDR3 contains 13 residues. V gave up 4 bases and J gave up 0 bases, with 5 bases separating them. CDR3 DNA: TGTGCCAGCAGCCGGAGCTCCTACAATGAGCAGTTCTTC. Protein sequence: CASSRSSYNEQFF. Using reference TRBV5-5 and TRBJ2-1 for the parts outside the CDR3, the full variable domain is DAGVTQSPTHLIKTRGQQVTLRCSPISGHKSVSWYQQVLGQGPQFIFQYYEKEERGRGNFPDRFSARQFPNYSSELNVNALLLGDSALYLCASSRSSYNEQFFGPGTRLTVL.

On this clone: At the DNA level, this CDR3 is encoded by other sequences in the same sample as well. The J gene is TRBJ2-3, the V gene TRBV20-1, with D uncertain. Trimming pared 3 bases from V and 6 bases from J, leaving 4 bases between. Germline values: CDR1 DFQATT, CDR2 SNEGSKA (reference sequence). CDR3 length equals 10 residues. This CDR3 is CSASSDTQYF. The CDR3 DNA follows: TGCAGTGCTAGTTCCGATACGCAGTATTTT.